This T cell receptor beta chain is drawn from a study of blood T cells in healthy people across ages. Study results and caveats: A strong correlation between TCR beta diversity and naive T cell percentage was seen. No one knew whether donors had CMV, which possibly confounded expanded clonotype changes.

Regarding this clonotype: Its antigen is unidentified.

Germline CDR1 and CDR2: SNHLY and FYNNEI. The V end was cut by 7 bases, the J end by 12 bases, with 19 bases between. The CDR3 has 13 amino acids. The use of a sample-barcoded 5' primer and a J-beta primer mix characterized a second PCR of about 6 to 11 cycles. MiXCR, run by TCRdb on the 5' RACE reads, gives a single entry per CDR3 protein. The repertoire holds approximately 850,000 distinct CDR3 sequences, with around two fifths as singletons. The sequence derives from a man in his 60s in good health. V and J are TRBV2 and TRBJ2-1; D not resolved. The sequenced material came from blood. As DNA, the CDR3 is TGTGCCAGCATGAATGGGATGGATAGTGTGCAGTTCTTC. This gives the protein CASMNGMDSVQFF.